A single sample is the source of the 23 T cell receptor beta chains below, sequenced in a study of neurological immune-mediated disorders. TCRdb analysed the 5' RACE reads with MiXCR anew, one entry per CDR3 protein. Among some 61,000 distinct CDR3 sequences, roughly 3.9% were seen once, and the ten largest hold 1.3%. The sequencing input was PBMCs. Source of these receptors: a man aged 25-40 years with multiple sclerosis.

This clonotype was seen repeatedly, ten times or more. The chain joins TRBV20-1 to TRBJ1-3, with D unresolved. Trimming left V 6 bases short and J 4 bases short, with 16 bases between. From germline, CDR1 is DFQATT and CDR2 SNEGSKA (reference sequence). The CDR3 loop spans 14 amino acids. In DNA, the CDR3 is TGCAGTGCCATAAGGAGGGCCTTGGGAAACACCATATATTTT. Protein: CSAIRRALGNTIYF.

As for this clonotype: A junction end diverges from the germline sequence, so it may reflect a read error. The rearrangement joins TRBV18 to TRBJ1-5; unclear D gene. The CDR3 has 13 amino acids. Germline V gene data show CDR1 as KGHSH and CDR2 as LQKENI. The CDR3 loop reads CASSPGSNQPQNF. DNA for the CDR3: TGTGCCAGCTCACCAGGAAGCAATCAGCCCCAGAATTTT.

This clonotype was detected many times. This chain links TRBV24-1 with TRBJ2-1, with 11 bases lining up with TRBD2. Germline trimming cut 5 bases from V and 8 bases from J; bases unmatched to any gene: 4. CDR1 and CDR2 (germline): KGHDR, SFDVKD. The CDR3 is 14 residues long. The CDR3 nucleotides read TGTGCCACCAGTGCGACTAGCGGGGTCCATGAGCAGTTCTTC. Residues: CATSATSGVHEQFF.

There are many counts of this clonotype. This chain links TRBV6-6 with TRBJ1-5; tentatively, D is TRBD1 (5 bases). CDR1 is MNHNY, CDR2 SVGAGI, per germline (reference sequence). V lost 4 bases and J lost 1, with 17 bases in between. The CDR3 loop spans 17 amino acids. The DNA of the CDR3 is TGTGCCAGCAGTTCCCCCCTAGGGGTAGGGAGCAATCAGCCCCAGCATTTT. Its translation is CASSSPLGVGSNQPQHF.

The genes are TRBV20-1 and TRBJ1-1, with TRBD1 matching over 10 bases. V lost 2 bases and J lost 3; bases outside the gene matches: 9. Germline V lookup: CDR1 DFQATT, CDR2 SNEGSKA (reference sequence). CDR3 length: 16 amino acids. The CDR3 sequence is CSARSLTGTGDTEAFF. The DNA for the CDR3 is TGCAGTGCTAGATCCTTGACCGGGACAGGGGACACTGAAGCTTTCTTT.

This clonotype appeared many times. This sequence joins TRBV10-3 and TRBJ2-7, with 9 bases that match TRBD1. In germline, CDR1 is ENHRY, CDR2 SYGVKD. The CDR3 consists of 13 residues. The V and J ends lost 9 bases and 2 bases, in that order; junction bases with no gene match: 5. The CDR3 protein is CAIQDRGAYEQYF. The CDR3 DNA is TGTGCCATTCAGGACAGGGGTGCCTACGAGCAGTACTTC.

The genes are TRBV2 and TRBJ2-3; no firm D call. Germline CDR1 is SNHLY and CDR2 is FYNNEI. The ends were cut back, 4 bases at V and 5 bases at J, with 10 bases in the middle. The CDR3 is made up of 13 amino acids. CDR3 sequence (DNA): TGTGCCAGCAGTGGGAAGTCAAGAGATACGCAGTATTTT. It is translated as CASSGKSRDTQYF.

In its sample, this clonotype was seen many times. The chain employs TRBV20-1 and TRBJ2-7; TRBD1 or TRBD2 may be the D gene (5 bases each). The CDR3 totals 11 residues. Trimming cost V 6 bases and J 7 bases, with 13 bases left between them. Per germline, CDR1 DFQATT and CDR2 SNEGSKA (reference sequence). CDR3 protein: CSAQELAEQYF. The CDR3 coding sequence is TGCAGTGCACAGGAGCTAGCTGAGCAGTACTTC.

At least ten counts were recorded for this clonotype. The V gene is TRBV27, the J gene TRBJ2-7; D gene ambiguous. The CDR3 extends over 13 amino acids. The germline gives CDR1 MNHEY, CDR2 SMNVEV (reference sequence). The V end was cut by 0 bases, the J end by 0 bases, with 3 bases between. CDR3 sequence: CASSLSLSYEQYF. Written as DNA, the CDR3 is TGTGCCAGCAGTTTATCCCTCTCCTACGAGCAGTACTTC.

This clonotype was found many times. The gene calls are TRBV20-1 and TRBJ1-6; D is unresolved. CDR1 DFQATT and CDR2 SNEGSKA come from the germline V gene (reference sequence). This CDR3 contains 12 residues. V lost 0 bases, J lost 13 bases, and 10 bases lay in between. The CDR3 protein is CSARDLENPLHF. CDR3 in DNA: TGCAGTGCTAGAGATCTGGAAAACCCCCTCCACTTT.

This clonotype has a count of ten or more. The CDR3 reads CASSPGQGNGYTF. As DNA, the CDR3 is TGTGCCAGCAGTCCGGGACAGGGGAATGGCTACACCTTC. The chain carries TRBV25-1 and TRBJ1-2, with 10 bases aligning to TRBD1. V lost 5 bases, J lost 6 bases, and 3 bases stayed unmatched. CDR1 is MGHDK, CDR2 SYGVNS, per germline. The length of the CDR3 is 13 residues.

In its sample, this clonotype was seen many times. The V and J genes are TRBV4-2 and TRBJ1-4; the D is unclear. V dropped 0 bases and J dropped 4 bases, with 9 bases sitting between them. Germline lookup yields CDR1 LGHNA and CDR2 YNFKEQ. CDR3 size: 15 residues. Here the CDR3 reads CASSQERGVNEKLFF. The CDR3 DNA sequence: TGTGCCAGCAGCCAAGAGAGAGGAGTTAATGAAAAACTGTTTTTT.

This clonotype was picked up many times. The J gene is TRBJ2-5, the V gene TRBV7-2, with TRBD2 matching over 11 bases. CDR3 length: 14 amino acids. V was pared by 3 bases and J by 7 bases, with 4 bases of the junction left unmatched. The germline V gene has CDR1 SGHTA and CDR2 FQGNSA. This chain's CDR3 is CASSFSGGAGTQYF. The CDR3, as DNA: TGTGCCAGCAGCTTTAGCGGGGGGGCAGGGACCCAGTACTTC.

This clonotype was counted many times. This chain joins TRBV4-1 and TRBJ2-7; possible D gene TRBD2, 5 bases. The CDR3 is made up of 14 amino acids. The germline V gene encodes CDR1 MGHRA and CDR2 YSYEKL. Between the trimmed V and J ends, which lost 4 bases and 0 bases, there was a span of 10 bases. The CDR3 bases are TGCGCCAGCAGCCTTAGCGATACCTCCTACGAGCAGTACTTC. This codes for CASSLSDTSYEQYF.

This clonotype was counted ten times or more. J is TRBJ2-3 and V is TRBV20-1; D ambiguous. The CDR3 loop spans 13 amino acids. V lost 1 base, J lost 4 bases, and 9 bases lay in between. Germline-derived CDR1 and CDR2 are DFQATT and SNEGSKA (reference sequence). The CDR3 nucleotides are TGCAGTGCTAGAGCGGAATCGGCAGATACGCAGTATTTT. Its protein is CSARAESADTQYF.

The sample holds many counts of this clonotype. The chain joins TRBV4-1 to TRBJ1-1, with D maybe TRBD1 (6 bases). This CDR3 is built from 14 residues. The V gene's germline CDR1 is MGHRA and CDR2 YSYEKL. Trimming shortened V by 0 bases and J by 8 bases, and 13 bases separated the two germline ends. CDR3 loop: CASSQDAGGREAFF. As DNA, the CDR3 is TGCGCCAGCAGCCAAGATGCGGGGGGGCGAGAAGCTTTCTTT.

This clonotype came up many times. This may come from a read error, since a much larger clone is one base off. V gene TRBV20-1 combines with J gene TRBJ2-5; 7 nucleotides match TRBD1. V was pared by 3 bases and J by 5 bases, with 12 bases of the junction left unmatched. CDR3 size: 15 residues. Germline V gene lookup returns CDR1 DFQATT and CDR2 SNEGSKA (reference sequence). This chain's CDR3 is CSARAGGEGTETQYF. The CDR3 nucleotides read TGCAGTGCTAGGGCAGGGGGAGAAGGGACGGAGACCCAGTACTTC.

In its sample, this clonotype was seen many times. The chain recombines TRBV7-9 with TRBJ1-1; D is ambiguous. Trimming left V 5 bases short and J 4 bases short, with 17 bases between. In germline, CDR1 is SEHNR, CDR2 FQNEAQ (reference sequence). CDR3 length equals 15 residues. CDR3: CASSLHAGLGTEAFF. The CDR3 nucleotides are TGTGCCAGCAGCCTACACGCGGGGTTGGGCACTGAAGCTTTCTTT.

V and J are TRBV29-1 and TRBJ1-1; D is undetermined. Trimming shortened V by 7 bases and J by 2 bases, and 5 bases separated the two germline ends. The CDR3 sequence is 10 residues long. Germline lookup yields CDR1 SQVTM and CDR2 ANQGSEA. The DNA for the CDR3 is TGCAGCGGAATTAACACTGAAGCTTTCTTT. Encoded protein: CSGINTEAFF.

This clonotype was detected many times. J is TRBJ1-5 and V is TRBV12-3 or TRBV12-4; unclear D gene. V dropped 3 bases and J dropped 4 bases, with 10 bases sitting between them. The CDR3 is 14 amino acids. The CDR3 sequence: CASSLLDLNQPQHF. As DNA, the CDR3 is TGTGCCAGCAGTTTGTTGGACTTAAATCAGCCCCAGCATTTT.

This clonotype was counted ten times or more. This chain links TRBV20-1 with TRBJ2-1, with D perhaps TRBD1 or TRBD2 (5 bases each). Germline CDR1 DFQATT, CDR2 SNEGSKA (reference sequence). The CDR3 totals 17 residues. The germline V and J ends were trimmed by 5 bases and 6 bases, with 26 bases remaining between them. In DNA, the CDR3 is TGCAGTGCTTTAGTCTCGACCGGGACCGACCCCGGCAATGAGCAGTTCTTC. This gives the protein CSALVSTGTDPGNEQFF.

This clonotype was detected ten times or more. This chain joins TRBV20-1 and TRBJ2-7, with D possibly called TRBD1 or TRBD2 (5 bases each). Trimming took 6 bases from V and 0 from J, leaving 15 bases between them. This CDR3 comprises 14 residues. In germline, CDR1 is DFQATT, CDR2 SNEGSKA (reference sequence). CDR3 protein: CSAWDLVHSYEQYF. The DNA of the CDR3 is TGCAGTGCCTGGGACCTAGTACACTCCTACGAGCAGTACTTC.

This clonotype was observed at least ten times. V gene TRBV20-1 combines with J gene TRBJ2-5, with D possibly TRBD1 on 6 matching bases. The CDR3 consists of 15 residues. Looked up from germline, CDR1 is DFQATT and CDR2 is SNEGSKA (reference sequence). Trimming cost V 0 bases and J 1 base, with 12 bases left between them. In DNA, the CDR3 is TGCAGTGCTAGAGATAGCGAGGGGGTCCAAGAGACCCAGTACTTC. Translation gives CSARDSEGVQETQYF.